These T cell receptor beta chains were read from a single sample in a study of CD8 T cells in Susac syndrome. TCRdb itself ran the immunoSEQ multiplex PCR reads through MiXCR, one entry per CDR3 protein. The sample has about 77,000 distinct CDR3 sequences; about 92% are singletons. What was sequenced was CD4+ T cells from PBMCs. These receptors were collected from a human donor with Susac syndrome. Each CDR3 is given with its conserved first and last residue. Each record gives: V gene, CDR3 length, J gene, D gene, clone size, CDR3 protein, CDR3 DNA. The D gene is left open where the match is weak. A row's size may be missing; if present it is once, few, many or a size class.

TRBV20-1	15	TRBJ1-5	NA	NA	CSARDRRQGNQPQHF	TGCAGTGCTAGAGATCGGCGACAGGGCAATCAGCCCCAGCATTTT
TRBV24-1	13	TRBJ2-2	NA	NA	CATNGQLTGELFF	TGTGCCACAAATGGACAGCTCACCGGGGAGCTGTTTTTT
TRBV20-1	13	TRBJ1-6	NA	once	CSAIRQPNSPLHF	TGCAGTGCTATTAGACAGCCTAATTCACCCCTCCACTTT
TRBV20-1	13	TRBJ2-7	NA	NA	CSAPGGVSYEQYF	TGCAGTGCCCCCGGGGGCGTCTCCTACGAGCAGTACTTC
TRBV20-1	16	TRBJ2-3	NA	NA	CSASPGGGGSTDTQYF	TGCAGTGCTAGCCCCGGTGGAGGGGGGAGCACAGATACGCAGTATTTT
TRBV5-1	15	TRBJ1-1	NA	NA	CASSPGMTVNTEAFF	TGCGCCAGCAGCCCAGGAATGACAGTGAACACTGAAGCTTTCTTT
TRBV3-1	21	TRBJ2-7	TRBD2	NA	CASSQDYVRDSSGRASYEQYF	TGTGCCAGCAGCCAAGATTATGTCCGGGATTCTAGCGGGAGGGCCTCCTACGAGCAGTACTTC
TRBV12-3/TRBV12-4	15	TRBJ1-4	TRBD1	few	CASSRRGALNEKLFF	TGTGCTAGCAGCCGCAGGGGGGCACTTAATGAAAAACTGTTTTTT
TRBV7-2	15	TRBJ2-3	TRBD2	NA	CASSLSGRAPDTQYF	TGTGCCAGCAGCCTTAGCGGGAGGGCCCCAGATACGCAGTATTTT
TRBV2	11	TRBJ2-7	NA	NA	CASGRYYEQYF	TGTGCCAGCGGTCGGTATTACGAGCAGTACTTC
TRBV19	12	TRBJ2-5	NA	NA	CASSADEETQYF	TGTGCCAGTAGTGCCGATGAAGAGACCCAGTACTTC
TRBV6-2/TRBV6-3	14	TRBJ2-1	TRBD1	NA	CASSWTGLGNEQFF	TGTGCCAGCAGTTGGACAGGGTTGGGCAATGAGCAGTTCTTC
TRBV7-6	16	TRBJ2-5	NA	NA	CASSLGVSTYQETQYF	TGTGCCAGCAGCTTAGGGGTATCCACGTACCAAGAGACCCAGTACTTC
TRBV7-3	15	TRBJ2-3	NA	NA	CASSLDRISTDTQYF	TGTGCCAGCAGCCTCGACAGAATTAGCACAGATACGCAGTATTTT
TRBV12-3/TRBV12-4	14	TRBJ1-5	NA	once	CASSFRGYYQPQHF	TGTGCCAGCAGTTTCCGGGGTTATTACCAGCCCCAGCATTTT
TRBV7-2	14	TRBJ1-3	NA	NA	CASSLLSSGNTIYF	TGTGCCAGCAGCTTACTCTCCTCTGGAAACACCATATATTTT
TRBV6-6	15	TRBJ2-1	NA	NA	CASTIPRASYNEQFF	TGTGCCAGCACCATCCCGCGGGCCTCCTACAATGAGCAGTTCTTC
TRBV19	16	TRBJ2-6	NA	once	CASSIPSGSGANVLTF	TGTGCCAGTAGTATTCCCTCTGGCTCTGGGGCCAACGTCCTGACTTTC
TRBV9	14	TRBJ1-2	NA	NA	CASSVDPRNYGYTF	TGTGCCAGCAGCGTGGACCCGCGGAACTATGGCTACACCTTC
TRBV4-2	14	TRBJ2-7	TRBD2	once	CASRPGGGDYEQYF	TGTGCCAGCAGGCCGGGGGGAGGGGACTACGAGCAGTACTTC
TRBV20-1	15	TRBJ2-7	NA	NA	CSARLPKTGPKEQYF	TGCAGTGCCCGCCTCCCAAAAACCGGGCCAAAGGAGCAGTACTTC
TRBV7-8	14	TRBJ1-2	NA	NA	CASSLQGIGYGYTF	TGTGCCAGCAGCTTACAGGGGATCGGCTATGGCTACACCTTC
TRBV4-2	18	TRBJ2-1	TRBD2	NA	CASSLDPGLAGGLNEQFF	TGTGCCAGCAGCCTCGATCCGGGACTAGCGGGGGGGCTGAATGAGCAGTTCTTC
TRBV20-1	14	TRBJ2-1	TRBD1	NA	CSARGPTGVNEQFF	TGCAGTGCTAGAGGCCCGACAGGGGTGAATGAGCAGTTCTTC
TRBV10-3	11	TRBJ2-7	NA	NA	CAISESFQQYF	TGTGCCATCAGTGAGTCCTTTCAGCAGTACTTC
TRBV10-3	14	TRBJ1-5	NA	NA	CAISEGGSNQPQHF	TGTGCCATCAGTGAAGGTGGGAGCAATCAGCCCCAGCATTTT
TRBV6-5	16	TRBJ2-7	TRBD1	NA	CASSHHRDRGSYEQYF	TGTGCCAGCAGTCACCACCGGGACAGGGGTTCCTACGAGCAGTACTTC
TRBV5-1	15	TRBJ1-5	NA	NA	CASSLVGSSNQPQHF	TGCGCCAGCAGCTTGGTCGGCAGCTCCAATCAGCCCCAGCATTTT
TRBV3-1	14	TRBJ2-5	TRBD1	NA	CAANMGQSKETQYF	TGTGCCGCGAACATGGGACAGTCAAAAGAGACCCAGTACTTC
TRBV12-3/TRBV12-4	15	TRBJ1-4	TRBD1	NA	CASSFSGTANEKLFF	TGTGCCAGCAGTTTCTCCGGGACAGCTAATGAAAAACTGTTTTTT
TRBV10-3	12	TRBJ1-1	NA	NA	CAIRKEGLGAFF	TGTGCCATCAGGAAGGAGGGATTGGGTGCTTTCTTT
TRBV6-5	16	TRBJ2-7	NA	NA	CASSYSSRGGTYEQYF	TGTGCCAGCAGTTACTCGAGTCGCGGCGGGACCTACGAGCAGTACTTC
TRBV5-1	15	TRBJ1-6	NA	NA	CASSPRSADNSPLHF	TGCGCCAGCAGCCCCCGGAGTGCCGATAATTCACCCCTCCACTTT
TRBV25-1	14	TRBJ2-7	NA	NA	CASSDMARWYEQYF	TGTGCCAGCAGTGATATGGCTAGATGGTATGAGCAGTACTTC
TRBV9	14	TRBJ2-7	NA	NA	CASSVHRESYEQYF	TGTGCCAGCAGCGTACACCGAGAGTCCTACGAGCAGTACTTC
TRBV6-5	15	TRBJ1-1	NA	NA	CASSYSPAMNTEAFF	TGTGCCAGCAGTTACTCCCCGGCTATGAACACTGAAGCTTTCTTT
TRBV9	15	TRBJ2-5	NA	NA	CASSPTGDGWETQYF	TGTGCCAGCAGCCCTACAGGTGACGGATGGGAGACCCAGTACTTC
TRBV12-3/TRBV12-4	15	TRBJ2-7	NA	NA	CASSSLDRTNSEQYF	TGTGCCAGCAGCTCTCTCGACAGGACCAATAGCGAGCAGTACTTC
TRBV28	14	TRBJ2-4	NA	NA	CASSLGGFANIQYF	TGTGCCAGCAGTTTAGGGGGGTTCGCAAACATTCAGTACTTC
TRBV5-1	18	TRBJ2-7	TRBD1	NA	CASSPDRGLSVGLYEQYF	TGCGCCAGCAGCCCGGACAGGGGGTTGAGCGTGGGTCTCTACGAGCAGTACTTC
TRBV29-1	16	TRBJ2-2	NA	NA	CSAGWQGALNTGELFF	TGCAGCGCCGGTTGGCAGGGAGCTCTTAACACCGGGGAGCTGTTTTTT